This T cell receptor beta chain was profiled in a study of blood T cell repertoires in COVID-19. Study-wide background: Spain, Italy and the United States supplied samples that represented acute and convalescent COVID-19. PBMCs, B-cell-depleted T cells, or T cells were the source of the cDNA or gDNA that made up the material.

V gave up 2 bases and J gave up 5 bases, with 7 bases separating them. Germline CDR1 reads SGHTS; CDR2 reads YDEGEE. This CDR3 region has 13 residues. How the authors handled the data: Amplification of reference gene primers provided the estimated nucleated cell counts. Data came from immunoSEQ multiplex PCR; TCRdb stores just in-frame clones and leaves some out. That table supplies the V and J calls and clone size; D and trimming were determined from the DNA. This sample has 99,000 or so clones; roughly 85% occur once, and the top ten carry roughly 4.2%. This receptor was taken from a man aged 45-60 years with acute or convalescent COVID-19. Sequencing was performed on peripheral blood. V and J are TRBV5-8 and TRBJ2-2; D gene uncertain. The DNA of the CDR3 is TGTGCCAGCAGCTTCCGGTTAACCGGGGAGCTGTTTTTT. It specifies CASSFRLTGELFF.